This is a list of T cell receptor beta chains from one sample in a study of chemoradiotherapy in HPV16-positive cancers. Measured with immunoSEQ multiplex PCR; TCRdb has only the in-frame clones, and not every one. The sample lists 10,000 to 15,000 clones, about 60% seen once, with around 19% in the top ten. Sampling was carried out from a patient who underwent chemoradiotherapy. The receptor source for this set is a human donor with HPV-associated anogenital cancer. CDR3s include the opening cysteine and the closing phenylalanine or tryptophan. Fields, in order: V gene, J gene, D gene, clone size, CDR3 DNA, CDR3 protein. A D gene is named only where the DNA matches it firmly. Where a row states a size, it is once, few, many or the class of an expanded clone; other rows omit it.

v_call: TRBV11-2
j_call: TRBJ2-3
d_call: -
clone_size: -
cdr3_nt: TGTGCCAGCAGCTTAGGAGGGGATACGCAGTATTTT
cdr3_aa: CASSLGGDTQYF

v_call: TRBV18
j_call: TRBJ1-2
d_call: -
clone_size: -
cdr3_nt: TGTGCCAGCTCACCTGACCGGGACTATGGCTACACCTTC
cdr3_aa: CASSPDRDYGYTF

v_call: TRBV7-3
j_call: TRBJ2-3
d_call: TRBD2
clone_size: -
cdr3_nt: TGTGCCAGCAGCCCAGTGGGACTAGACACAGATACGCAGTATTTT
cdr3_aa: CASSPVGLDTDTQYF

v_call: TRBV9
j_call: TRBJ1-2
d_call: -
clone_size: -
cdr3_nt: TGTGCCAGCAGCAGACCTCGGGGGGGCAGTGGCTACACCTTC
cdr3_aa: CASSRPRGGSGYTF

v_call: TRBV6-6
j_call: TRBJ2-1
d_call: -
clone_size: -
cdr3_nt: TGTGCCAGCAGTTACCCGGCAGTTCCATGGAATGAGCAGTTCTTC
cdr3_aa: CASSYPAVPWNEQFF

v_call: TRBV6-5
j_call: TRBJ2-3
d_call: TRBD2
clone_size: -
cdr3_nt: TGTGCCAGCAAGACTAGCGGGGGAGATACGCAGTATTTT
cdr3_aa: CASKTSGGDTQYF

v_call: TRBV2
j_call: TRBJ1-1
d_call: -
clone_size: -
cdr3_nt: TGTGCCAGCAGTGAACTCGACGGCACTGAAGCTTTCTTT
cdr3_aa: CASSELDGTEAFF

v_call: TRBV9
j_call: TRBJ1-2
d_call: TRBD1
clone_size: -
cdr3_nt: TGTGCCAGCAGCGGAGCAACGTTGAGGCAGGGGGCTTCGGGTGGCTACACCTTC
cdr3_aa: CASSGATLRQGASGGYTF

v_call: TRBV9
j_call: TRBJ2-1
d_call: TRBD2
clone_size: -
cdr3_nt: TGTGCCAGCAGCGTAGATCTAGCGGGGGCCTGGGGGGAGCAGTTCTTC
cdr3_aa: CASSVDLAGAWGEQFF

v_call: TRBV19
j_call: TRBJ2-7
d_call: -
clone_size: -
cdr3_nt: TGTGCCAGTAGTAGACTGGACGGGGACTACGAGCAGTACTTC
cdr3_aa: CASSRLDGDYEQYF

v_call: TRBV5-4
j_call: TRBJ2-5
d_call: -
clone_size: -
cdr3_nt: TGTGCCAGCAGCTTGGGGTGGGGCAGGGAAGAGACCCAGTACTTC
cdr3_aa: CASSLGWGREETQYF

v_call: TRBV6-5
j_call: TRBJ2-3
d_call: TRBD2
clone_size: -
cdr3_nt: TGTGCCAGCACCGAATCGACTAGCGGGCCAGATACGCAGTATTTT
cdr3_aa: CASTESTSGPDTQYF

v_call: TRBV12-5
j_call: TRBJ1-1
d_call: -
clone_size: -
cdr3_nt: TGTGCTAGTGGAGCCGGGGCCCTGAACACTGAAGCTTTCTTT
cdr3_aa: CASGAGALNTEAFF

v_call: TRBV2
j_call: TRBJ1-5
d_call: -
clone_size: -
cdr3_nt: TGTGCCAGCAATCCTGGGCTCAATCAGCCCCAGCATTTT
cdr3_aa: CASNPGLNQPQHF

v_call: TRBV7-9
j_call: TRBJ2-1
d_call: TRBD2
clone_size: -
cdr3_nt: TGTGCCAGCAGCTGGGGGAGGGATGAGCAGTTCTTC
cdr3_aa: CASSWGRDEQFF

v_call: TRBV5-1
j_call: TRBJ2-3
d_call: -
clone_size: -
cdr3_nt: TGCGCCAGCAGCCCCGACGGAGCAGGTCGGGATACGCAGTATTTT
cdr3_aa: CASSPDGAGRDTQYF

v_call: TRBV7-3
j_call: TRBJ1-6
d_call: -
clone_size: -
cdr3_nt: TGTGCCAGCAGGAACAGAGCCAATAATTCACCCCTCCACTTT
cdr3_aa: CASRNRANNSPLHF

v_call: TRBV19
j_call: TRBJ1-5
d_call: -
clone_size: -
cdr3_nt: TGTGCCAGTAGTGCTGGTTTCCGGAGATATAGCAATCAGCCCCAGCATTTT
cdr3_aa: CASSAGFRRYSNQPQHF

v_call: TRBV7-6
j_call: TRBJ2-7
d_call: TRBD2
clone_size: -
cdr3_nt: TGTGCCAGCAGCCCCGCCGGACTAGCGGGGAGGTACGAGCAGTACTTC
cdr3_aa: CASSPAGLAGRYEQYF

v_call: TRBV19
j_call: TRBJ2-2
d_call: TRBD1
clone_size: hyperexpanded
cdr3_nt: TGTGCCAGTAGTCCAGAGACAGGGGGCTACGGGGAGCTGTTTTTT
cdr3_aa: CASSPETGGYGELFF

v_call: TRBV28
j_call: TRBJ1-5
d_call: TRBD1
clone_size: -
cdr3_nt: TGTGCCAGCGGACAGGGGAGACAGCCCCAGCATTTT
cdr3_aa: CASGQGRQPQHF

v_call: TRBV9
j_call: TRBJ1-4
d_call: -
clone_size: -
cdr3_nt: TGTGCCAGCAGCCCACTGGCAACTAATGAAAAACTGTTTTTT
cdr3_aa: CASSPLATNEKLFF

v_call: TRBV13
j_call: TRBJ2-7
d_call: -
clone_size: -
cdr3_nt: TGTGCCAGCAGCTTTAACCACGAGCAGTACTTC
cdr3_aa: CASSFNHEQYF

v_call: TRBV27
j_call: TRBJ2-1
d_call: -
clone_size: -
cdr3_nt: TGTGCCAGCAGTTTAAGGGCGCGGGACTACAATGAGCAGTTCTTC
cdr3_aa: CASSLRARDYNEQFF

v_call: TRBV2
j_call: TRBJ2-7
d_call: -
clone_size: -
cdr3_nt: TGTGCCAGCAGTGAAGCAACGAGGGAGCAGTACTTC
cdr3_aa: CASSEATREQYF

v_call: TRBV28
j_call: TRBJ1-3
d_call: TRBD1
clone_size: few
cdr3_nt: TGTGCCAGCAGCCCTACGGGACAGGGGAGGCCTGGAAACACCATATATTTT
cdr3_aa: CASSPTGQGRPGNTIYF

v_call: TRBV7-9
j_call: TRBJ1-2
d_call: -
clone_size: -
cdr3_nt: TGTGCCGGGGCGGGCCTTCGCTATGGCTACACCTTC
cdr3_aa: CAGAGLRYGYTF

v_call: TRBV5-4
j_call: TRBJ1-4
d_call: -
clone_size: -
cdr3_nt: TGTGCCAGCAGCCCCGAGGGGAGTGAAAAACTGTTTTTT
cdr3_aa: CASSPEGSEKLFF

v_call: TRBV28
j_call: TRBJ1-2
d_call: TRBD1
clone_size: -
cdr3_nt: TGTGCCAGCAGTCACCACAGGGGCCCCGGGTCTAACTATGGCTACACCTTC
cdr3_aa: CASSHHRGPGSNYGYTF

v_call: TRBV7-7
j_call: TRBJ2-1
d_call: TRBD1
clone_size: few
cdr3_nt: TGTGCTAGCAGCCGAGATCCAGGGGGCAATGAGCAGTTCTTC
cdr3_aa: CASSRDPGGNEQFF

v_call: TRBV2
j_call: TRBJ2-3
d_call: -
clone_size: -
cdr3_nt: TGTGCCAGCAGTGGTAAGGGGGTGGTCACAGATACGCAGTATTTT
cdr3_aa: CASSGKGVVTDTQYF

v_call: TRBV19
j_call: TRBJ1-2
d_call: -
clone_size: -
cdr3_nt: TGTGCCAGTAGTATCATCTGGGACCCTAACTATGGCTACACCTTC
cdr3_aa: CASSIIWDPNYGYTF

v_call: TRBV4-1
j_call: TRBJ1-3
d_call: -
clone_size: few
cdr3_nt: TGCGCCAGCAGCCGGGACTCCGCTTCGGTGGACACCATATATTTT
cdr3_aa: CASSRDSASVDTIYF

v_call: TRBV5-4
j_call: TRBJ2-2
d_call: TRBD2
clone_size: -
cdr3_nt: TGTGCCAGCAGCTCTTCTAGCGGGGGGAACACCGGGGAGCTGTTTTTT
cdr3_aa: CASSSSSGGNTGELFF

v_call: TRBV19
j_call: TRBJ1-4
d_call: -
clone_size: few
cdr3_nt: TGTGCCAGTAGCCGACAGGATTCTAATGAAAAACTGTTTTTT
cdr3_aa: CASSRQDSNEKLFF

v_call: TRBV28
j_call: TRBJ1-3
d_call: -
clone_size: -
cdr3_nt: TGTGCCAGCAGTTTATTGCAGCGCTCTGGAAACACCATATATTTT
cdr3_aa: CASSLLQRSGNTIYF

v_call: TRBV18
j_call: TRBJ1-6
d_call: -
clone_size: -
cdr3_nt: TGTGCCAGCTCGCCCCGGCGGCGGGAGGCCTATAATTCACCCCTCCACTTT
cdr3_aa: CASSPRRREAYNSPLHF

v_call: TRBV25-1
j_call: TRBJ2-3
d_call: TRBD1
clone_size: few
cdr3_nt: TGTGCCAGCAGTGCCCGGACAGGGGACCCCACGCAGTATTTT
cdr3_aa: CASSARTGDPTQYF

v_call: TRBV28
j_call: TRBJ1-4
d_call: -
clone_size: -
cdr3_nt: TGTGCCAGCAGTTTGAGGCAGAATGAAAAACTGTTTTTT
cdr3_aa: CASSLRQNEKLFF

v_call: TRBV5-1
j_call: TRBJ1-3
d_call: -
clone_size: -
cdr3_nt: TGCGCCAGCAGCCCAGGGTCTGGAAACACCATATATTTT
cdr3_aa: CASSPGSGNTIYF